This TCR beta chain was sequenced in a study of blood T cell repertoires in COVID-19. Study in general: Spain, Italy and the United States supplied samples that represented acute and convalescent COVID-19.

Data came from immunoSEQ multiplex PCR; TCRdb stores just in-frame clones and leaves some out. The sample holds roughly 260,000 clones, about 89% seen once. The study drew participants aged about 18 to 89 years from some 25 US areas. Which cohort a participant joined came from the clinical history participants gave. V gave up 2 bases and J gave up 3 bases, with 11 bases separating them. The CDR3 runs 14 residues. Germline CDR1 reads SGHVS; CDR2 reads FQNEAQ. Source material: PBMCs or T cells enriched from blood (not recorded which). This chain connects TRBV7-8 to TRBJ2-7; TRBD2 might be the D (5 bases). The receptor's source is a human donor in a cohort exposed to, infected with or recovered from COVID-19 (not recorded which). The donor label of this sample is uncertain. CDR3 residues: CASSLKLGSYEQYF. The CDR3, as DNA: TGTGCCAGCAGCTTAAAACTAGGGAGCTACGAGCAGTACTTC.